Following are 10 T cell receptor beta chains from one sample sequenced in a study of long-term antiretroviral therapy in people with HIV. The assay used was immunoSEQ (version v3.0), run at survey level. Clones were sequenced by immunoSEQ multiplex PCR, and TCRdb holds only the in-frame ones, with some missing. The data contain over 30,000 clones, 83% of them seen just once; the ten biggest clones take up 6.2%. The source was unsorted PBMCs, collected 1 year after starting antiretroviral therapy. The receptor set was obtained from a man aged 18 to 29 with HIV.

In the case of this clone: This sample includes further DNA sequences coding for the same CDR3. The chain recombines TRBV27 with TRBJ1-1; D might be TRBD1 (5 bases). This CDR3 has 13 residues. The germline V and J ends were trimmed by 3 bases and 1 base, with 6 bases remaining between them. Germline CDR1 MNHEY, CDR2 SMNVEV (reference sequence). CDR3 DNA sequence: TGTGCCAGCAGTTTTACAGGGAACACTGAAGCTTTCTTT. It codes for CASSFTGNTEAFF.

The V gene is TRBV6-5, the J gene TRBJ1-1, with TRBD1 matching 8 bases. This CDR3 is built from 14 residues. The germline CDR1 and CDR2 sequences are MNHEY and SVGAGI. The V gene end was trimmed by 5 bases and the J gene end by 3 bases; junction bases not matched to a gene: 5. The CDR3 DNA sequence: TGTGCCAGCAGTATACAGGGGGGGGACACTGAAGCTTTCTTT. Its protein product is CASSIQGGDTEAFF.

There are a few counts of this clone. This chain uses TRBV7-8 with TRBJ2-7; possible D gene TRBD2, 5 bases. The CDR3 contains 15 residues. Germline V CDR1 and CDR2: SGHVS, FQNEAQ. Deletions cut 4 bases from V and 3 bases from J, with 16 bases between. The CDR3 here is CASSSIRGTNYEQYF. CDR3 DNA sequence: TGTGCCAGCAGCTCGATCCGGGGTACAAACTACGAGCAGTACTTC.

The chain employs TRBV21-1 and TRBJ1-6; the DNA was not used to check the table's D call, TRBD1. TRBV21-1 is noted as a pseudogene. The CDR3 spans 15 residues. Here the CDR3 DNA reads TGTGCCAGCAGCCCTAGAGGCAGGGTCTACTCACCCCTCCACTTT. Amino acids: CASSPRGRVYSPLHF.

The chain uses TRBV4-1 and TRBJ1-1; possible D gene TRBD1, 6 bases. Germline V gives CDR1 MGHRA, CDR2 YSYEKL. V dropped 4 bases and J dropped 5 bases, with 11 bases sitting between them. This CDR3 comprises 13 residues. The CDR3 DNA reads TGCGCCAGCAGCCCTACAGGGAGGACTGAAGCTTTCTTT. Encoded protein: CASSPTGRTEAFF.

The V and J genes are TRBV19 and TRBJ2-7; D possibly corresponds to TRBD2 (6 bases). V lost 5 bases and J lost 7, with 18 bases in between. This CDR3 contains 14 residues. Germline loops: CDR1 LNHDA, CDR2 SQIVND (reference sequence). In DNA form, the CDR3 reads TGTGCCAGTAGTGCAGATAGGGACTTGGGAGAGCAGTACTTC. Amino acids: CASSADRDLGEQYF.

The gene calls are TRBV7-9 and TRBJ1-4; D is ambiguous. The length of the CDR3 is 14 residues. Germline CDR1 SEHNR, CDR2 FQNEAQ (reference sequence). The V end lost 5 bases, the J end lost 5 bases, and 12 bases lay between the germline ends. The chain's CDR3 is CASSRVGRNEKLFF. The CDR3 region has the DNA TGTGCCAGCAGCCGGGTAGGGCGGAATGAAAAACTGTTTTTT.

This chain uses TRBV5-5 with TRBJ2-7; perhaps D is TRBD1 or TRBD2 (6 bases each). Trimming stripped 5 bases from V and 4 bases from J, with 16 bases between. Germline assignment: CDR1 SGHKS and CDR2 YYEKEE (reference sequence). The CDR3 sequence is 14 residues long. The CDR3 nucleotides are TGTGCCAGCAGTCACGGGGGCGACGCGTACGAGCAGTACTTC. Protein product: CASSHGGDAYEQYF.

The CDR3 DNA reads TGCGCCAGCAGCCCGAGTAGAGGTCACACTGAAGCTTTCTTT. It yields the protein CASSPSRGHTEAFF. V and J are TRBV5-1 and TRBJ1-1; D uncertain. The length of the CDR3 is 14 residues. Germline V gene data show CDR1 as SGHRS and CDR2 as YFSETQ. Trimming took 4 bases from V and 3 from J, leaving 13 bases between them. The full variable domain, with the rest looked up from reference TRBV5-1 and TRBJ1-1, is KAGVTQTPRYLIKTRGQQVTLSCSPISGHRSVSWYQQTPGQGLQFLFEYFSETQRNKGNFPGRFSGRQFSNSRSEMNVSTLELGDSALYLCASSPSRGHTEAFFGQGTRLTVV.

This chain connects TRBV14 to TRBJ2-3; maybe TRBD1 (6 bases). Germline loops: CDR1 SGHDN, CDR2 FVKESK. The V end was cut by 4 bases, the J end by 2 bases, with 16 bases between. CDR3 length equals 16 residues. CDR3 region: CASSPRPGHITDTQYF. The CDR3 DNA follows: TGTGCCAGCAGCCCGCGGCCGGGACACATCACAGATACGCAGTATTTT.